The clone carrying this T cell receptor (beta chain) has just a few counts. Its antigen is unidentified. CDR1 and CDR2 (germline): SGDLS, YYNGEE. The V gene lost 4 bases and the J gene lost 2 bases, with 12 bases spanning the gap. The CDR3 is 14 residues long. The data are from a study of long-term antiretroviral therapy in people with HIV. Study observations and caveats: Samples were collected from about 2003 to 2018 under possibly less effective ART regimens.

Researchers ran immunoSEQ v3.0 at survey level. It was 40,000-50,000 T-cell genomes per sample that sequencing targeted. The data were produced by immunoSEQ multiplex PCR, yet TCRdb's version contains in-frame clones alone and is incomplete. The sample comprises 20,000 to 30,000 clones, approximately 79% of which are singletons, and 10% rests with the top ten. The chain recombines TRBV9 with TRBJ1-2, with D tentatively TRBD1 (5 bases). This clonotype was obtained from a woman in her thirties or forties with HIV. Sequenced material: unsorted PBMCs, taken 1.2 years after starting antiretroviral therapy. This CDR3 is CASSPRDSNYGYTF. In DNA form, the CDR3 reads TGTGCCAGCAGCCCCAGAGACAGCAACTATGGCTACACCTTC. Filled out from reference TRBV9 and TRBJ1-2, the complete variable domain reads DSGVTQTPKHLITATGQRVTLRCSPRSGDLSVYWYQQSLDQGLQFLIQYYNGEERAKGNILERFSAQQFPDLHSELNLSSLELGDSALYFCASSPRDSNYGYTFGSGTRLTVV.